Listed below are T cell receptor beta chains from one sample, sequenced in a study of T cell responses to AZD1222 COVID-19 vaccine. Only in-frame clones appear in the TCRdb table, and some are missing; sequencing was by immunoSEQ multiplex PCR. The sample lists fewer than 150,000 clones, about 88% occurring once. Sequenced material: peripheral blood, taken on day 0 of AZD1222 vaccination. The receptors stem from an adult in good health. CDR3s include the opening cysteine and the closing phenylalanine or tryptophan. The order of the fields is CDR3 protein, V gene, J gene.

cdr3_aa: CSAEGSYEQYF; v_call: TRBV20-1; j_call: TRBJ2-7
cdr3_aa: CASRLRGTHNEQFF; v_call: TRBV2; j_call: TRBJ2-1
cdr3_aa: CASSLSQGNEQFF; v_call: TRBV7-3; j_call: TRBJ2-1
cdr3_aa: CAWNPSVNTEAFF; v_call: TRBV30; j_call: TRBJ1-1
cdr3_aa: CASREPYSNQPQHF; v_call: TRBV2; j_call: TRBJ1-5
cdr3_aa: CASCHTWDRGQENTEAFF; v_call: TRBV18; j_call: TRBJ1-1
cdr3_aa: CASSLTGLAWYEQYF; v_call: TRBV27; j_call: TRBJ2-7
cdr3_aa: CASSLGSNYGYTF; v_call: TRBV18; j_call: TRBJ1-2
cdr3_aa: CAWSYRDRGRPETEAFF; v_call: TRBV30; j_call: TRBJ1-1
cdr3_aa: CSVRIRDRESRGYTF; v_call: TRBV29-1; j_call: TRBJ1-2
cdr3_aa: CASSLQSGSQSVEQFF; v_call: TRBV7-2; j_call: TRBJ2-1
cdr3_aa: CASSFAAGTARGGEAFF; v_call: TRBV7-8; j_call: TRBJ1-1
cdr3_aa: CASSQGPIQGDGELFF; v_call: TRBV4-1; j_call: TRBJ2-2
cdr3_aa: CASRRQGPYNSPLHF; v_call: TRBV2; j_call: TRBJ1-6
cdr3_aa: CASSSSREPGNTIYF; v_call: TRBV14; j_call: TRBJ1-3
cdr3_aa: CASRGLAKNIQYF; v_call: TRBV11-2; j_call: TRBJ2-4
cdr3_aa: CASRGRGTNEKLFF; v_call: TRBV6-5; j_call: TRBJ1-4
cdr3_aa: CASSPRSTGYTF; v_call: TRBV12-3/TRBV12-4; j_call: TRBJ1-2
cdr3_aa: CAKPGTSYYNEQFF; v_call: TRBV10-1; j_call: TRBJ2-1
cdr3_aa: CASSPGPPNTEAFF; v_call: TRBV5-1; j_call: TRBJ1-1
cdr3_aa: CASSYGGAGRDEQYF; v_call: TRBV6-5; j_call: TRBJ2-7
cdr3_aa: CASTPPMAHDTGELFF; v_call: TRBV28; j_call: TRBJ2-2
cdr3_aa: CASRYLGGGGHNSPLHF; v_call: TRBV27; j_call: TRBJ1-6
cdr3_aa: CASTWGGNQPQHF; v_call: TRBV12-3/TRBV12-4; j_call: TRBJ1-5
cdr3_aa: CASSPRDQGRYGYTF; v_call: TRBV5-1; j_call: TRBJ1-2
cdr3_aa: CASSLQGSHNEQFF; v_call: TRBV5-1; j_call: TRBJ2-1
cdr3_aa: CASSKLAGAYTDTQYF; v_call: TRBV2; j_call: TRBJ2-3
cdr3_aa: CASSPAANPLTEAFF; v_call: TRBV7-9; j_call: TRBJ1-1
cdr3_aa: CASRVGQGLYGYTF; v_call: TRBV5-1; j_call: TRBJ1-2
cdr3_aa: CASSVDGSSRGYTF; v_call: TRBV5-1; j_call: TRBJ1-2
cdr3_aa: CASIPTVFQETQYF; v_call: TRBV28; j_call: TRBJ2-5
cdr3_aa: CASSTLGEVAYGYTF; v_call: TRBV7-6; j_call: TRBJ1-2
cdr3_aa: CASSQKVHSGNTIYF; v_call: TRBV9; j_call: TRBJ1-3
cdr3_aa: CASSTLAGENTDTQYF; v_call: TRBV21-1; j_call: TRBJ2-3
cdr3_aa: CASSQEGDRVISGNTIYF; v_call: TRBV4-1; j_call: TRBJ1-3
cdr3_aa: CASSLRLQGLGNTIYF; v_call: TRBV7-8; j_call: TRBJ1-3
cdr3_aa: CSVSTGEDYGYTF; v_call: TRBV29-1; j_call: TRBJ1-2
cdr3_aa: CASSLTYSKGKETQYF; v_call: TRBV7-3; j_call: TRBJ2-5
cdr3_aa: CASSPDGGAYNQPQHF; v_call: TRBV6-6; j_call: TRBJ1-5
cdr3_aa: CASSLSPGGADTQYF; v_call: TRBV28; j_call: TRBJ2-3
cdr3_aa: CASSVAGDVGPYEQYF; v_call: TRBV9; j_call: TRBJ2-7